The sequence of this T cell receptor beta chain was determined in a study of blood T cell repertoires in COVID-19. TCRdb keeps only in-frame clones here, not all; method: immunoSEQ multiplex PCR. Of some 100,000 clones detected, approximately 86% appear once; the ten largest clones hold less than 3%. Clinical histories supplied by participants themselves formed the basis of cohort assignment. From germline, CDR1 is MGHDK and CDR2 SYGVNS. This CDR3 is 14 amino acids long. Trimming left V 4 bases short and J 6 bases short, with 13 bases between. The V and J genes are TRBV25-1 and TRBJ2-1; maybe TRBD2 (6 bases). The material sequenced was PBMCs or T cells enriched from blood (not recorded which). The receptor comes from a woman aged 50 to 60 who had recovered from COVID-19. The CDR3 DNA reads TGTGCCAGCAGTGCCCCGGGAGCGCTCAATGAGCAGTTCTTC. This translates into CASSAPGALNEQFF.